The next 6 T cell receptor beta chains were all read from a single sample in a study of cytomegalovirus exposure and HLA in healthy donors. The PCR ran on 60 Vbeta and 13 Jbeta primers. This table comes from immunoSEQ multiplex PCR, and its TCRdb copy is limited to in-frame clones, with some not included. Of 130,000 to 150,000 clones in the sample, approximately 72% were seen once. The sequenced sample consisted of PBMCs. The receptors were sampled from a man aged 35 to 55 in good health and CMV-seronegative.

This sequence joins TRBV5-1 and TRBJ2-5; 10 bases map to TRBD2. The end of the DNA fits TRBJ2-7 better, so the J call may be wrong. Germline V gene sequence: CDR1 SGHRS, CDR2 YFSETQ. CDR3 length: 15 residues. CDR3 DNA: TGCGCCAGCAGCTCCGGGATAGCGGGAGGCTACGAGCAGTACTTC. Protein product: CASSSGIAGGYEQYF.

As DNA, the CDR3 is TGTGCCAGCAGCCAACAGGGGGGCAATCAGCCCCAGCATTTT. This sequence encodes CASSQQGGNQPQHF. The rearrangement joins TRBV7-8 to TRBJ1-5; 8 bases align to TRBD1. The CDR3 covers 14 residues. Germline CDR1 and CDR2: SGHVS and FQNEAQ. The J segment lost 2 bases and the V segment lost 5 bases, leaving 2 bases of the junction unmatched. Using reference TRBV7-8 and TRBJ1-5 for the parts outside the CDR3, the full variable domain is GAGVSQSPRYKVAKRGQDVALRCDPISGHVSLFWYQQALGQGPEFLTYFQNEAQLDKSGLPSDRFFAERPEGSVSTLKIQRTQQEDSAVYLCASSQQGGNQPQHFGDGTRLSIL.

This clone showed up just a few times. This chain links TRBV11-3 with TRBJ2-7, with TRBD1 as a possible D gene (6 bases). The CDR3 is 12 residues long. Trimming left V 6 bases short and J 6 bases short, with 12 bases between. Germline values: CDR1 SGHNT, CDR2 YENEEA. CDR3 DNA: TGTGCCAGCAGTTTTGGACAGAGCGAGCAGTACTTC. Translating it yields CASSFGQSEQYF. The complete variable domain, with remaining parts taken from reference TRBV11-3 and TRBJ2-7, reads EAGVVQSPRYKIIEKKQPVAFWCNPISGHNTLYWYLQNLGQGPELLIRYENEEAVDDSQLPKDRFSAERLKGVDSTLKIQPAELGDSAVYLCASSFGQSEQYFGPGTRLTVT.

Concerning this clone itself: The same CDR3 is also encoded by other DNA sequences in this sample. The chain employs TRBV5-1 and TRBJ1-4; perhaps TRBD1 as D (5 bases). Germline CDR1 reads SGHRS; CDR2 reads YFSETQ. The V end lost 6 bases, the J end lost 5 bases, and 11 bases lay between the germline ends. The CDR3 contains 13 residues. CDR3 residues: CASTSAGNEKLFF. The CDR3 coding sequence is TGCGCCAGCACTTCGGCAGGGAATGAAAAACTGTTTTTT.

The rearrangement joins TRBV4-3 to TRBJ2-1; 8 bases are a match to TRBD2. The CDR3 runs to 18 residues. Trimming cost V 0 bases and J 5 bases; bases outside gene matches: 12. Germline-derived CDR1 and CDR2 are LGHNA and YSLEER. The CDR3 bases are TGCGCCAGCAGCCAAGATTTACAAGGTCTAGCGGGCAACAATGAGCAGTTCTTC. Its translation: CASSQDLQGLAGNNEQFF.

This chain joins TRBV28 and TRBJ2-7, with TRBD1 identical over 10 bases. Trimming took 7 bases from V and 1 from J; bases not matched to a gene: 7. CDR3 length: 15 amino acids. The V gene's germline CDR1 is MDHEN and CDR2 SYDVKM. The CDR3 spells CASTRQGAGSYEQYF. The CDR3, as DNA: TGTGCCAGCACCCGACAGGGGGCAGGATCCTACGAGCAGTACTTC.